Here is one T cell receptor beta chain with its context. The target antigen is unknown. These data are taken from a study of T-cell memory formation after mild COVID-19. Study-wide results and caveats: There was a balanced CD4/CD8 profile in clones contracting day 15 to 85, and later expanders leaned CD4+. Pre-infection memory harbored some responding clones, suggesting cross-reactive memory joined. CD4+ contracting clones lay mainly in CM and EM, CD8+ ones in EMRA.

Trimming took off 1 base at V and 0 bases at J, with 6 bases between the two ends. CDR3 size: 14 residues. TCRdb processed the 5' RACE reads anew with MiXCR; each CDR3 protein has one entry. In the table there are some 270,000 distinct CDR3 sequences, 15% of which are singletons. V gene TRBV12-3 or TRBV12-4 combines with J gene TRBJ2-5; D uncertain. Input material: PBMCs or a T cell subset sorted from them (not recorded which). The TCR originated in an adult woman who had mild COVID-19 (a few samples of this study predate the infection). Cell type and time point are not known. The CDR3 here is CASSLGGNQETQYF. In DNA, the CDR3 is TGTGCCAGCAGTTTAGGGGGAAACCAAGAGACCCAGTACTTC.